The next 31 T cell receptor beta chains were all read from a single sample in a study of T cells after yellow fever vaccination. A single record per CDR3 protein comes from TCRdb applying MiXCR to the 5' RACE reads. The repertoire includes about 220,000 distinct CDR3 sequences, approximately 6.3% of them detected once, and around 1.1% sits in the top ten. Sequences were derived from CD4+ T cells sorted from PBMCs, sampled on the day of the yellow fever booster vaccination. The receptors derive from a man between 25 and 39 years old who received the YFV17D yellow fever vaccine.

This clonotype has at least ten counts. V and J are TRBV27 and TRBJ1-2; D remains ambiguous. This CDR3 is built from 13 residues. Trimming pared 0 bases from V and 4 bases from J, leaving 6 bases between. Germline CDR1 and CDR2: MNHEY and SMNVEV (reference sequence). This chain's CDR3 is CASSLSGSYGYTF. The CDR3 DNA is TGTGCCAGCAGTTTATCGGGGTCCTATGGCTACACCTTC.

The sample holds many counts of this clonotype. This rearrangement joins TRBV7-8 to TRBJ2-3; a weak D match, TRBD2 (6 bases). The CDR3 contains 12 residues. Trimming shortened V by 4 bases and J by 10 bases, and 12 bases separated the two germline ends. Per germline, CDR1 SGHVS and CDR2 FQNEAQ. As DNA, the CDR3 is TGTGCCAGCAGCTATTGGGAGGCGGCGCAGTATTTT. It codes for CASSYWEAAQYF.

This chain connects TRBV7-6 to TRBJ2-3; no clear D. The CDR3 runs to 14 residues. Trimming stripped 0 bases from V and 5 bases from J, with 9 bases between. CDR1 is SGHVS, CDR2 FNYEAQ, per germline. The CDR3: CASSLAGIGDTQYF. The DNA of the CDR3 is TGTGCCAGCAGCTTAGCGGGAATAGGAGATACGCAGTATTTT.

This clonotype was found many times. The CDR3, as DNA: TGCAGTGCTCCCCGGTATACCGCGAACACTGAAGCTTTCTTT. Translated: CSAPRYTANTEAFF. The genes are TRBV20-1 and TRBJ1-1, with unresolved D. Looked up from germline, CDR1 is DFQATT and CDR2 is SNEGSKA (reference sequence). The CDR3 loop spans 14 amino acids. V dropped 5 bases and J dropped 1 base, with 14 bases sitting between them.

Here the CDR3 DNA reads TGCAGTGCCGGACAGAAAGACATTCAGTACTTC. It yields the protein CSAGQKDIQYF. The V and J genes are TRBV20-1 and TRBJ2-4, with D possibly TRBD1 on 6 matching bases. Germline V CDR1 and CDR2: DFQATT, SNEGSKA (reference sequence). The CDR3 loop spans 11 amino acids. Trimming took 6 bases from V and 8 from J, leaving 11 bases between them.

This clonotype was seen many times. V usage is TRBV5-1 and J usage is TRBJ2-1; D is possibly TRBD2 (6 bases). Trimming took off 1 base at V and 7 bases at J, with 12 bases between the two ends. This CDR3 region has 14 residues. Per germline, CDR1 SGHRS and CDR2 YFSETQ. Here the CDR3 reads CASSLQQRVNEQFF. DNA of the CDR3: TGCGCCAGCAGCTTGCAGCAGCGGGTGAATGAGCAGTTCTTC.

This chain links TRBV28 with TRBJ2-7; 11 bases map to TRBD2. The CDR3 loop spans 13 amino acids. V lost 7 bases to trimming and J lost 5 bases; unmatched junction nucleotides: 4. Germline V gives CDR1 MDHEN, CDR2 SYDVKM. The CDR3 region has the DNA TGTGCCAGCACCGTGGGACTAGCGGACGAGCAGTACTTC. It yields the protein CASTVGLADEQYF.

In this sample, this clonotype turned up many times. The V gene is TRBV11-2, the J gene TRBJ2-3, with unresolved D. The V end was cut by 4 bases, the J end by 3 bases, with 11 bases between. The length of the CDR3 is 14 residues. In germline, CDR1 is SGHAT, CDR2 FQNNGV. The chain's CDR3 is CASSSVEWTDTQYF. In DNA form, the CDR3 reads TGTGCCAGCAGCTCCGTTGAGTGGACAGATACGCAGTATTTT.

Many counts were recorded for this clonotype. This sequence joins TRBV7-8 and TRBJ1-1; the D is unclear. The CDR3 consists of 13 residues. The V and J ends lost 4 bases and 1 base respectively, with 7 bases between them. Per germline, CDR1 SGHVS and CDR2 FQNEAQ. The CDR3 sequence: CASSWQSNTEAFF. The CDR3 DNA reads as TGTGCCAGCAGCTGGCAGTCGAACACTGAAGCTTTCTTT. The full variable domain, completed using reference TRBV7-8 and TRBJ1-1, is GAGVSQSPRYKVAKRGQDVALRCDPISGHVSLFWYQQALGQGPEFLTYFQNEAQLDKSGLPSDRFFAERPEGSVSTLKIQRTQQEDSAVYLCASSWQSNTEAFFGQGTRLTVV.

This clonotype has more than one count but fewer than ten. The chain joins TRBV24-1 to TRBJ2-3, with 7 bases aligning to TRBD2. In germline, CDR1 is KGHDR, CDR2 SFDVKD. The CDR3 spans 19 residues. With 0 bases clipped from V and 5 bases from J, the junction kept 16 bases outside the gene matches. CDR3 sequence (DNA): TGTGCCACCAGTGATTTGCTATACCCCGGACTAGAATTTGAAGATACGCAGTATTTT. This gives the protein CATSDLLYPGLEFEDTQYF.

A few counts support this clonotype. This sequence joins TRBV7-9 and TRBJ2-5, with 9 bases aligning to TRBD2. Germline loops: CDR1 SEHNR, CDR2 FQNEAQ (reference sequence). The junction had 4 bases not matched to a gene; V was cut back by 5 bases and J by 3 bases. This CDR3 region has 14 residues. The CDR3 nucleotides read TGTGCCAGCAGCGCGGCGGGGGGGGAAGAGACCCAGTACTTC. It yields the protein CASSAAGGEETQYF. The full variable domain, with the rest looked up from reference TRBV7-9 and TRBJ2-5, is DTGVSQNPRHKITKRGQNVTFRCDPISEHNRLYWYRQTLGQGPEFLTYFQNEAQLEKSRLLSDRFSAERPKGSFSTLEIQRTEQGDSAMYLCASSAAGGEETQYFGPGTRLLVL.

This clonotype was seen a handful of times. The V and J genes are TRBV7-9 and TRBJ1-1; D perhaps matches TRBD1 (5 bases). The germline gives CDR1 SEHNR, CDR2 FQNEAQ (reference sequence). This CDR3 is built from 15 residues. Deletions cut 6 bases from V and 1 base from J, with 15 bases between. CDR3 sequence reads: CASRSRGGANTEAFF. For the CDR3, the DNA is TGTGCCAGCAGATCCCGGGGGGGTGCGAACACTGAAGCTTTCTTT. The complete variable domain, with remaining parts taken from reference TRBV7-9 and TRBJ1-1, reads DTGVSQNPRHKITKRGQNVTFRCDPISEHNRLYWYRQTLGQGPEFLTYFQNEAQLEKSRLLSDRFSAERPKGSFSTLEIQRTEQGDSAMYLCASRSRGGANTEAFFGQGTRLTVV.

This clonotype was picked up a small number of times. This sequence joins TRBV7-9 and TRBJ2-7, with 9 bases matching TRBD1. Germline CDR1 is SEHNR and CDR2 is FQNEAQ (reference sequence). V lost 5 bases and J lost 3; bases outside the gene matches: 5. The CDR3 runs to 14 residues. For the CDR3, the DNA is TGTGCCAGCAGCAGGACAGGGGACGGCTACGAGCAGTACTTC. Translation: CASSRTGDGYEQYF.

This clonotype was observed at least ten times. The CDR3 protein is CASSLRGQGANEQYF. The DNA of the CDR3 is TGCGCCAGCAGCTTGAGGGGACAGGGGGCGAACGAGCAGTACTTC. The rearrangement links TRBV5-1 to TRBJ2-7; 12 nucleotides line up with TRBD1. Germline values: CDR1 SGHRS, CDR2 YFSETQ. The CDR3 consists of 15 residues. The V and J ends lost 1 base and 5 bases, in that order; junction bases with no gene match: 4.

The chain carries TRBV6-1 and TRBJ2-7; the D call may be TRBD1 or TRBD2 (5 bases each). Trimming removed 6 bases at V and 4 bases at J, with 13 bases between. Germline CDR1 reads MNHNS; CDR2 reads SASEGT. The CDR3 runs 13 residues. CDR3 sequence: CASRPGTRYEQYF. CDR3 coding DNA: TGTGCCAGCAGACCCGGGACCAGATACGAGCAGTACTTC.

CDR3 sequence: CASSWTSGRGSEQFF. The CDR3 DNA sequence: TGCGCCAGCAGTTGGACTAGCGGGAGGGGGAGTGAGCAGTTCTTC. The V and J genes are TRBV10-2 and TRBJ2-1; 15 bases align to TRBD2. Per germline, CDR1 WSHSY and CDR2 SAAADI. V gave up 5 bases and J gave up 9 bases; unmatched junction bases: 5. The CDR3 covers 15 residues.

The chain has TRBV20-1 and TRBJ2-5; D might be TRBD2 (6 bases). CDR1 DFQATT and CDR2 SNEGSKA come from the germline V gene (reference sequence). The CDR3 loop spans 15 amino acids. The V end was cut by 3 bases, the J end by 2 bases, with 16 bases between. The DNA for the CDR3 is TGCAGTGCTAGGCCCCGGGGGAGGTCTCAAGAGACCCAGTACTTC. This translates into CSARPRGRSQETQYF.

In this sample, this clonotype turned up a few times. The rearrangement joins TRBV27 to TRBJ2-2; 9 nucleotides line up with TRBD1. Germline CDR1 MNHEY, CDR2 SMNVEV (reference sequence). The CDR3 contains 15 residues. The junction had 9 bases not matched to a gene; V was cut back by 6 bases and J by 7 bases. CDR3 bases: TGTGCCAGCAGCACACCCGGGACAGGGAGCGGGGAGCTGTTTTTT. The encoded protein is CASSTPGTGSGELFF.

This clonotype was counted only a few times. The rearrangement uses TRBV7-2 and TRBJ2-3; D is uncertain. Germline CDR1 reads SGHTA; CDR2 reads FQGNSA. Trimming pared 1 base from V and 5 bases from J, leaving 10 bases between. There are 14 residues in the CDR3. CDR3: CASSLGLERDTQYF. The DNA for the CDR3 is TGTGCCAGCAGCTTAGGCCTCGAGAGAGATACGCAGTATTTT.

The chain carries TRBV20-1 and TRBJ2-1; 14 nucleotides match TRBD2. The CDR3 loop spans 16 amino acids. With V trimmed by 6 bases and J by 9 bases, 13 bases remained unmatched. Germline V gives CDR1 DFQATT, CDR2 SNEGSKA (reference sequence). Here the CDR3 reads CSATTGLAGVASEQFF. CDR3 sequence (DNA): TGCAGTGCGACTACGGGACTAGCGGGAGTGGCAAGTGAGCAGTTCTTC.

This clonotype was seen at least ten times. The CDR3 DNA is TGTGCCAGCAGTGGATTAGCGGGAGGGCCTACAGAGACCCAGTACTTC. It is translated as CASSGLAGGPTETQYF. V and J are TRBV2 and TRBJ2-5; 11 bases fit TRBD2. CDR1 and CDR2 (germline): SNHLY, FYNNEI. Trimming at V came to 4 bases and at J to 4 bases, leaving 8 bases not matched to a gene. This CDR3 region has 16 residues.

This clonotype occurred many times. DNA of the CDR3: TGTGCCAGCAGCGTGAGTGTCAGGGGGTTTCAAGAGACCCAGTACTTC. Its translation: CASSVSVRGFQETQYF. The chain links TRBV9 to TRBJ2-5, with 7 nucleotides matching TRBD1. CDR1 SGDLS and CDR2 YYNGEE come from the germline V gene. CDR3 length equals 16 residues. V gave up 2 bases and J gave up 2 bases; unmatched junction bases: 9.

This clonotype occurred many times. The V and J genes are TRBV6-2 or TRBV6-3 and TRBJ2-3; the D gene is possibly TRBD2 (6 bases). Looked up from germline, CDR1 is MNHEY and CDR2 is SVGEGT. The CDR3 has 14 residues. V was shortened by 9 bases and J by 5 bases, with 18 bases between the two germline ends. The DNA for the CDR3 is TGTGCCAGTCTCCGAGGAGGGAGTAAAGATACGCAGTATTTT. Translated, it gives CASLRGGSKDTQYF.

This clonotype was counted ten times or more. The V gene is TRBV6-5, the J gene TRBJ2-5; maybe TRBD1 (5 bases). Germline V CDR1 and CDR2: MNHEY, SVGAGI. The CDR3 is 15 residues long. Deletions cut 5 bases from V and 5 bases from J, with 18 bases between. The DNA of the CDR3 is TGTGCCAGCAGTCACAGGTCGCTTAACGCGGAGACCCAGTACTTC. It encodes CASSHRSLNAETQYF.

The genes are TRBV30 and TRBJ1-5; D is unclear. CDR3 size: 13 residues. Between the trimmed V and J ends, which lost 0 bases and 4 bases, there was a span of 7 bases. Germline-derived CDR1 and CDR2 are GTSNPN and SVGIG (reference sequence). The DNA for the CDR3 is TGTGCCTGGAGTGTAAGTGTTAATCAGCCCCAGCATTTT. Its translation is CAWSVSVNQPQHF.

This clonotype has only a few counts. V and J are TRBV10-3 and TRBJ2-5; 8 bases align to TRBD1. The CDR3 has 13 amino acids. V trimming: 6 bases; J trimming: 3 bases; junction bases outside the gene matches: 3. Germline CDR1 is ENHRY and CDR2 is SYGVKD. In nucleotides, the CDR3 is TGTGCCATCAGCAAGACAGGGGAAGAGACCCAGTACTTC. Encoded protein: CAISKTGEETQYF.

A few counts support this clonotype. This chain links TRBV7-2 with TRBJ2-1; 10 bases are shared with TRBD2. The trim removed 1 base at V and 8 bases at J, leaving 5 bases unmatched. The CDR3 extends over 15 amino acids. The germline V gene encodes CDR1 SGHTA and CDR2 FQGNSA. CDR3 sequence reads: CASSLGLAGDHEQFF. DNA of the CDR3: TGTGCCAGCAGCTTAGGTCTAGCGGGAGACCATGAGCAGTTCTTC.

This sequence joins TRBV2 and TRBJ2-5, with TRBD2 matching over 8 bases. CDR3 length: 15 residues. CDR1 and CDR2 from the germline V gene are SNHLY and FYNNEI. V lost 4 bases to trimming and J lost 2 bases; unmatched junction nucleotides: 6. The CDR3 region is CASSVATSEQETQYF. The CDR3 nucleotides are TGTGCCAGCAGTGTAGCGACTAGCGAGCAAGAGACCCAGTACTTC. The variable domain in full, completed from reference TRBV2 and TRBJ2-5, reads EPEVTQTPSHQVTQMGQEVILRCVPISNHLYFYWYRQILGQKVEFLVSFYNNEISEKSEIFDDQFSVERPDGSNFTLKIRSTKLEDSAMYFCASSVATSEQETQYFGPGTRLLVL.

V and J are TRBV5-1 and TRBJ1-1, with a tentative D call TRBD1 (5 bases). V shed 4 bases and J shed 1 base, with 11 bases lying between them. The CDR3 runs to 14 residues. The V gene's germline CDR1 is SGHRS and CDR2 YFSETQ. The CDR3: CASSRTGWNTEAFF. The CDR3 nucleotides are TGCGCCAGCAGCCGTACAGGTTGGAACACTGAAGCTTTCTTT.

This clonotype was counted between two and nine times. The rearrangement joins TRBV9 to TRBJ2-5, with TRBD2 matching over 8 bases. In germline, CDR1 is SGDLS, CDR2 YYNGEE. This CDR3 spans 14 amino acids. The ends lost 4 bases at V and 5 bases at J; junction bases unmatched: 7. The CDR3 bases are TGTGCCAGCAGCTCCCATAGCGGGATGGAGACCCAGTACTTC. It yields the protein CASSSHSGMETQYF.

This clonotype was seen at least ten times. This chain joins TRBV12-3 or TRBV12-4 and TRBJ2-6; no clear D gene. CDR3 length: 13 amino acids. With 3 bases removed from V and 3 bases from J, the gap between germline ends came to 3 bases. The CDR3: CASSFGGANVLTF. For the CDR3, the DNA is TGTGCCAGCAGTTTCGGTGGGGCCAACGTCCTGACTTTC.